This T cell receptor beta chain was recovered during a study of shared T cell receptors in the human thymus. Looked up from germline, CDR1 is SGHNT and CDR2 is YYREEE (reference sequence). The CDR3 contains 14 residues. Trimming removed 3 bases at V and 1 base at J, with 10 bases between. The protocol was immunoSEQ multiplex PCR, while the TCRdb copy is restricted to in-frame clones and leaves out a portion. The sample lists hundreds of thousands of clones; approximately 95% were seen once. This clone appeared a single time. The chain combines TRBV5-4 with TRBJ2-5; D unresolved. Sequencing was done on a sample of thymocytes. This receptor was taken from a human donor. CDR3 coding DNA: TGTGCCAGCAGCTCTTACGGCCTCCAAGAGACCCAGTACTTC. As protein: CASSSYGLQETQYF.